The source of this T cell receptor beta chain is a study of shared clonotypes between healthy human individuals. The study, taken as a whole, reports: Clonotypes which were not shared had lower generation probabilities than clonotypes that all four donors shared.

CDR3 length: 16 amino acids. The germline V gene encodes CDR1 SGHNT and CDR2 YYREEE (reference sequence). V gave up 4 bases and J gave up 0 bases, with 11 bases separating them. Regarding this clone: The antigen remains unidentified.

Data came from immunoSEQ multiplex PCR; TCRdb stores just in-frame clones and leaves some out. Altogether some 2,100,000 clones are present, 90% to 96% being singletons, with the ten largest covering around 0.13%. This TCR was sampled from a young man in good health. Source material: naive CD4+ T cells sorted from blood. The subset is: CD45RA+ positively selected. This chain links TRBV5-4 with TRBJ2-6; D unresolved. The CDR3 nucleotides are TGTGCCAGCAGCCCCTCTAGGGTCTCTGGGGCCAACGTCCTGACTTTC. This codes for CASSPSRVSGANVLTF.